This T cell receptor (beta chain) emerged from a study of blood T cell repertoires in COVID-19. Study information: Sample material is recorded as cDNA or gDNA derived from T cells, B-cell-depleted T cells, or PBMCs.

The cohort comprised adults aged about 18 to 90 years residing in approximately 25 US areas. Participant-reported clinical history was the basis for cohort assignment. Per the original data handling: Estimation of nucleated cell counts relied on the amplification of reference gene primers. Sequencing was performed with immunoSEQ multiplex PCR; in TCRdb, only in-frame clones are kept and a portion is missing. D and trimming were read from the DNA, whereas the V and J calls and clone size are those reported in that table. The sample lists 110,000 to 150,000 clones; approximately 80% were seen once. Germline CDR1 is GTSNPN and CDR2 is SVGIG (reference sequence). V shed 4 bases and J 4 bases; nucleotides not matched to a gene: 2. The CDR3 is 13 amino acids.

This clonotype originated in a young woman who had been exposed to COVID-19. The sample comprised PBMCs or T cells enriched from blood (not recorded which). The chain has TRBV30 and TRBJ2-5; TRBD2 matches 11 bases. The CDR3 reads CAWTSGRRETQYF. The DNA of the CDR3 is TGTGCCTGGACTAGCGGGAGGCGAGAGACCCAGTACTTC.